Listed below are T cell receptor beta chains from one sample, sequenced in a study of T cell responses to AZD1222 COVID-19 vaccine. The data were produced by immunoSEQ multiplex PCR, yet TCRdb's version contains in-frame clones alone and is incomplete. The data hold 150,000 to 200,000 clones, with about 89% observed a single time. This material consisted of peripheral blood, taken on day 0 of AZD1222 vaccination. Every receptor here comes from an adult in good health. The CDR3 runs from the conserved cysteine through the conserved F or W. Fields, in order: V gene, D gene, clone size, J gene, CDR3 protein, CDR3 DNA. D genes are given only for firm matches. Size is omitted from some rows. Given values are once, few, many or a class for expanded clones.

v_gene: TRBV5-6
d_gene: TRBD1
abundance: .
j_gene: TRBJ1-4
CDR3aa: CASSLSGQGNEKLFF
CDR3nt: TGTGCCAGCAGCTTGTCGGGACAGGGTAATGAAAAACTGTTTTTT

v_gene: TRBV7-6
d_gene: TRBD2
abundance: .
j_gene: TRBJ2-1
CDR3aa: CASSLARTSGARQTYNEQFF
CDR3nt: TGTGCCAGCAGCTTAGCGAGGACTAGCGGAGCCCGTCAGACCTACAATGAGCAGTTCTTC

v_gene: TRBV19
d_gene: TRBD1
abundance: once
j_gene: TRBJ2-5
CDR3aa: CASSIPGGATGETQYF
CDR3nt: TGTGCCAGTAGTATCCCAGGGGGTGCCACGGGAGAGACCCAGTACTTC

v_gene: TRBV29-1
d_gene: TRBD1
abundance: .
j_gene: TRBJ1-1
CDR3aa: CSVGTGPNTEAFF
CDR3nt: TGCAGCGTTGGGACAGGGCCGAACACTGAAGCTTTCTTT

v_gene: TRBV5-6
d_gene: .
abundance: .
j_gene: TRBJ1-3
CDR3aa: CASSDWVGDRNTIYF
CDR3nt: TGTGCCAGCAGCGATTGGGTGGGGGATCGAAACACCATATATTTT

v_gene: TRBV9
d_gene: TRBD2
abundance: .
j_gene: TRBJ2-7
CDR3aa: CASSPQIREGGEQYF
CDR3nt: TGTGCCAGCAGCCCACAAATCCGGGAGGGCGGCGAGCAGTACTTC

v_gene: TRBV18
d_gene: TRBD2
abundance: .
j_gene: TRBJ2-1
CDR3aa: CASSPRLAGDSSYNEQFF
CDR3nt: TGTGCCAGCTCACCACGGCTAGCGGGCGATAGCTCCTACAATGAGCAGTTCTTC

v_gene: TRBV5-1
d_gene: .
abundance: few
j_gene: TRBJ2-2
CDR3aa: CASSLDGAGELFF
CDR3nt: TGCGCCAGCAGCTTGGATGGGGCTGGGGAGCTGTTTTTT

v_gene: TRBV5-6
d_gene: .
abundance: .
j_gene: TRBJ2-2
CDR3aa: CASSPVGGTGELFF
CDR3nt: TGTGCCAGCAGCCCTGTGGGCGGCACCGGGGAGCTGTTTTTT

v_gene: TRBV10-3
d_gene: .
abundance: .
j_gene: TRBJ1-1
CDR3aa: CAIGAQTMNTEAFF
CDR3nt: TGTGCCATCGGGGCCCAGACTATGAACACTGAAGCTTTCTTT

v_gene: TRBV7-2
d_gene: .
abundance: .
j_gene: TRBJ1-3
CDR3aa: CASSRVGTTSPSGNTIYF
CDR3nt: TGTGCCAGCAGCCGCGTCGGGACAACCTCTCCCTCTGGAAACACCATATATTTT

v_gene: TRBV18
d_gene: TRBD2
abundance: .
j_gene: TRBJ2-1
CDR3aa: CASSPLSSGRSNEQFF
CDR3nt: TGTGCCAGCTCACCACTTTCTAGCGGGAGGTCCAATGAGCAGTTCTTC

v_gene: TRBV6-2/TRBV6-3
d_gene: TRBD1
abundance: .
j_gene: TRBJ2-1
CDR3aa: CASSYDRGLSYNEQFF
CDR3nt: TGTGCCAGCAGTTACGACAGGGGGCTGTCCTACAATGAGCAGTTCTTC

v_gene: TRBV5-6
d_gene: TRBD1
abundance: few
j_gene: TRBJ2-2
CDR3aa: CASSLQGALHGELFF
CDR3nt: TGTGCCAGCAGCTTACAGGGGGCGCTTCACGGGGAGCTGTTTTTT

v_gene: TRBV3-1/TRBV3-2
d_gene: TRBD2
abundance: .
j_gene: TRBJ2-7
CDR3aa: CASSQVSGRAYEQYF
CDR3nt: TGTGCCAGCAGCCAAGTCAGCGGGAGGGCTTACGAGCAGTACTTC

v_gene: TRBV7-8
d_gene: .
abundance: once
j_gene: TRBJ2-2
CDR3aa: CASSPLANTGELFF
CDR3nt: TGTGCCAGCAGCCCATTGGCGAACACCGGGGAGCTGTTTTTT

v_gene: TRBV5-1
d_gene: TRBD1
abundance: .
j_gene: TRBJ1-2
CDR3aa: CASSLPSRDSYGYTF
CDR3nt: TGCGCCAGCAGCTTGCCGTCCCGGGACAGCTATGGCTACACCTTC

v_gene: TRBV21-1
d_gene: .
abundance: .
j_gene: TRBJ2-5
CDR3aa: CASNSTRDSHWWPSETQYF
CDR3nt: TGTGCCAGCAACTCAACGCGGGACAGTCATTGGTGGCCAAGTGAGACCCAGTACTTC

v_gene: TRBV7-2
d_gene: TRBD1
abundance: .
j_gene: TRBJ1-4
CDR3aa: CASSLQVLGTGLGKLFF
CDR3nt: TGTGCCAGCAGCTTACAGGTTCTTGGGACAGGACTTGGAAAACTGTTTTTT

v_gene: TRBV6-5
d_gene: TRBD1
abundance: .
j_gene: TRBJ1-1
CDR3aa: CASSRGTGLGTEAFF
CDR3nt: TGTGCCAGCAGTCGGGGGACAGGGTTAGGGACTGAAGCTTTCTTT

v_gene: TRBV2
d_gene: .
abundance: .
j_gene: TRBJ1-1
CDR3aa: CASSHDRLNTEAFF
CDR3nt: TGTGCCAGCAGTCATGACAGGCTGAACACTGAAGCTTTCTTT

v_gene: TRBV3-1/TRBV3-2
d_gene: TRBD1
abundance: .
j_gene: TRBJ1-5
CDR3aa: CASSHRQGLNQPQHF
CDR3nt: TGTGCCAGCAGCCACCGACAGGGGCTGAATCAGCCCCAGCATTTT

v_gene: TRBV15
d_gene: TRBD1
abundance: .
j_gene: TRBJ1-5
CDR3aa: CATSREDRVSNQPQHF
CDR3nt: TGTGCCACCAGCAGAGAGGACAGGGTAAGCAATCAGCCCCAGCATTTT

v_gene: TRBV5-4
d_gene: .
abundance: .
j_gene: TRBJ1-2
CDR3aa: CASSLPEGVFGYGYTF
CDR3nt: TGTGCCAGCAGCTTGCCCGAGGGGGTGTTTGGCTATGGCTACACCTTC

v_gene: TRBV7-2
d_gene: .
abundance: .
j_gene: TRBJ2-1
CDR3aa: CASSLRWGNEQFF
CDR3nt: TGTGCCAGCAGCTTAAGGTGGGGCAATGAGCAGTTCTTC

v_gene: TRBV6-2/TRBV6-3
d_gene: TRBD2
abundance: .
j_gene: TRBJ2-3
CDR3aa: CASSYYWASGPTDTQYF
CDR3nt: TGTGCCAGCAGTTATTACTGGGCTAGCGGCCCCACAGATACGCAGTATTTT

v_gene: TRBV19
d_gene: .
abundance: .
j_gene: TRBJ1-1
CDR3aa: CASSPRGRGAEAFF
CDR3nt: TGTGCCAGTAGCCCCCGGGGGAGGGGGGCTGAAGCTTTCTTT

v_gene: TRBV18
d_gene: .
abundance: .
j_gene: TRBJ1-1
CDR3aa: CASSPSGQRAFF
CDR3nt: TGTGCCAGCTCACCGTCGGGCCAGCGAGCTTTCTTT

v_gene: TRBV5-1
d_gene: .
abundance: .
j_gene: TRBJ1-4
CDR3aa: CASSLGGATNEKLFF
CDR3nt: TGCGCCAGCAGCTTGGGAGGGGCAACTAATGAAAAACTGTTTTTT

v_gene: TRBV5-1
d_gene: TRBD2
abundance: .
j_gene: TRBJ2-5
CDR3aa: CASSQRGEETQYF
CDR3nt: TGCGCCAGCAGTCAACGGGGGGAAGAGACCCAGTACTTC

v_gene: TRBV5-1
d_gene: TRBD1
abundance: .
j_gene: TRBJ1-2
CDR3aa: CASSLSGTGGFFGYTF
CDR3nt: TGCGCCAGCAGCTTGTCAGGGACAGGGGGCTTCTTTGGCTACACCTTC

v_gene: TRBV4-2
d_gene: .
abundance: .
j_gene: TRBJ2-3
CDR3aa: CASSPSWDETQYF
CDR3nt: TGTGCCAGCAGCCCTTCCTGGGACGAGACGCAGTATTTT

v_gene: TRBV29-1
d_gene: .
abundance: .
j_gene: TRBJ1-3
CDR3aa: CSVEPATGGNTIYF
CDR3nt: TGCAGCGTTGAACCCGCAACAGGGGGAAACACCATATATTTT

v_gene: TRBV5-5
d_gene: TRBD1
abundance: .
j_gene: TRBJ1-1
CDR3aa: CASSLVRGPGTEAFF
CDR3nt: TGTGCCAGCAGCTTGGTCAGGGGGCCGGGCACTGAAGCTTTCTTT

v_gene: TRBV28
d_gene: TRBD1
abundance: .
j_gene: TRBJ1-2
CDR3aa: CASSATGTGVGYTF
CDR3nt: TGTGCCAGCAGTGCCACCGGGACAGGGGTAGGCTACACCTTC

v_gene: TRBV10-3
d_gene: .
abundance: .
j_gene: TRBJ1-3
CDR3aa: CARSQETGNTIYF
CDR3nt: TGTGCCAGATCTCAGGAAACTGGAAACACCATATATTTT

v_gene: TRBV10-3
d_gene: .
abundance: once
j_gene: TRBJ1-5
CDR3aa: CAISAGENQPQHF
CDR3nt: TGTGCCATCAGTGCGGGAGAGAATCAGCCCCAGCATTTT

v_gene: TRBV28
d_gene: TRBD2
abundance: .
j_gene: TRBJ2-7
CDR3aa: CASSATTSGRVNEQYF
CDR3nt: TGTGCCAGCAGTGCCACCACTAGCGGGAGGGTCAACGAGCAGTACTTC

v_gene: TRBV7-2
d_gene: .
abundance: .
j_gene: TRBJ1-4
CDR3aa: CASSLGAGEKLFF
CDR3nt: TGTGCCAGCAGCTTAGGGGCAGGGGAAAAACTGTTTTTT

v_gene: TRBV28
d_gene: .
abundance: .
j_gene: TRBJ1-5
CDR3aa: CASSLGISSNQPQHF
CDR3nt: TGTGCCAGCAGTTTGGGGATATCTAGCAATCAGCCCCAGCATTTT

v_gene: TRBV3-1/TRBV3-2
d_gene: .
abundance: .
j_gene: TRBJ2-2
CDR3aa: CASSRRGRNTGELFF
CDR3nt: TGTGCCAGCAGCCGAAGAGGAAGAAACACCGGGGAGCTGTTTTTT

v_gene: TRBV28
d_gene: TRBD1
abundance: once
j_gene: TRBJ1-5
CDR3aa: CASSSWTGGGYSNQPQHF
CDR3nt: TGTGCCAGCAGTTCGTGGACAGGGGGAGGGTATAGCAATCAGCCCCAGCATTTT

v_gene: TRBV2
d_gene: TRBD1
abundance: .
j_gene: TRBJ1-1
CDR3aa: CASSVDRATEAFF
CDR3nt: TGTGCCAGCAGTGTCGACAGGGCCACTGAAGCTTTCTTT

v_gene: TRBV9
d_gene: .
abundance: .
j_gene: TRBJ1-2
CDR3aa: CASSGTGAYGYTF
CDR3nt: TGTGCCAGCAGCGGCACGGGGGCCTATGGCTACACCTTC

v_gene: TRBV2
d_gene: .
abundance: few
j_gene: TRBJ2-2
CDR3aa: CASLQNTGELFF
CDR3nt: TGTGCCAGCTTACAGAACACCGGGGAGCTGTTTTTT

v_gene: TRBV30
d_gene: .
abundance: .
j_gene: TRBJ2-6
CDR3aa: CAWAEGASFAGANVLTF
CDR3nt: TGTGCCTGGGCGGAGGGGGCGTCGTTTGCTGGGGCCAACGTCCTGACTTTC

v_gene: TRBV21-1
d_gene: .
abundance: .
j_gene: TRBJ2-2
CDR3aa: CASSKGIPSGRVHTGELFF
CDR3nt: TGTGCCAGCAGCAAAGGGATCCCTAGCGGGAGGGTGCACACCGGGGAGCTGTTTTTT

v_gene: TRBV2
d_gene: TRBD1
abundance: once
j_gene: TRBJ1-2
CDR3aa: CASSEDRGHGYTF
CDR3nt: TGTGCCAGCAGTGAAGACAGGGGGCATGGCTACACCTTC

v_gene: TRBV19
d_gene: .
abundance: once
j_gene: TRBJ1-2
CDR3aa: CASSTGLANYGYTF
CDR3nt: TGTGCCAGTAGCACGGGCCTCGCTAACTATGGCTACACCTTC

v_gene: TRBV5-8
d_gene: TRBD2
abundance: .
j_gene: TRBJ2-5
CDR3aa: CASSKGTSDQETQYF
CDR3nt: TGTGCCAGCAGCAAAGGGACTAGCGATCAAGAGACCCAGTACTTC

v_gene: TRBV7-9
d_gene: .
abundance: .
j_gene: TRBJ2-1
CDR3aa: CASSLREITNEQFF
CDR3nt: TGTGCCAGCAGCTTACGGGAGATTACAAATGAGCAGTTCTTC

v_gene: TRBV19
d_gene: TRBD1
abundance: .
j_gene: TRBJ2-3
CDR3aa: CASGAGTGTDTQYF
CDR3nt: TGTGCCAGTGGGGCCGGGACAGGGACAGATACGCAGTATTTT

v_gene: TRBV5-1
d_gene: TRBD1
abundance: .
j_gene: TRBJ2-7
CDR3aa: CASKLLGQGGNEQYF
CDR3nt: TGCGCCAGCAAGCTCCTCGGACAGGGAGGAAACGAGCAGTACTTC

v_gene: TRBV5-1
d_gene: .
abundance: once
j_gene: TRBJ2-7
CDR3aa: CASSLLGVAPYEQYF
CDR3nt: TGCGCCAGCAGCTTGTTGGGCGTGGCCCCCTACGAGCAGTACTTC

v_gene: TRBV5-1
d_gene: TRBD1
abundance: .
j_gene: TRBJ1-5
CDR3aa: CASSLGTGGSNQPQHF
CDR3nt: TGCGCCAGCAGCTTGGGGACAGGGGGTAGCAATCAGCCCCAGCATTTT

v_gene: TRBV28
d_gene: TRBD2
abundance: .
j_gene: TRBJ2-1
CDR3aa: CASSFQTGGSSYNEQFF
CDR3nt: TGTGCCAGCAGTTTTCAAACGGGGGGAAGCTCCTACAATGAGCAGTTCTTC

v_gene: TRBV7-9
d_gene: TRBD1
abundance: .
j_gene: TRBJ2-2
CDR3aa: CASSLAPGQANTGELFF
CDR3nt: TGTGCCAGCAGCTTAGCCCCTGGACAGGCAAACACCGGGGAGCTGTTTTTT

v_gene: TRBV7-9
d_gene: .
abundance: .
j_gene: TRBJ2-5
CDR3aa: CASSFGHDQETQYF
CDR3nt: TGTGCCAGCAGCTTCGGGCACGACCAAGAGACCCAGTACTTC

v_gene: TRBV24-1
d_gene: .
abundance: .
j_gene: TRBJ2-7
CDR3aa: CATSDPGHSYEQYF
CDR3nt: TGTGCCACCAGTGATCCGGGACATTCCTACGAGCAGTACTTC

v_gene: TRBV30
d_gene: .
abundance: .
j_gene: TRBJ1-1
CDR3aa: CAWSVSGVIPEAFF
CDR3nt: TGTGCCTGGAGTGTATCGGGTGTCATACCTGAAGCTTTCTTT